The rows below give T cell receptor beta chains drawn from one sample of a study of shared clonotypes between healthy human individuals. The repertoire was sequenced with immunoSEQ multiplex PCR; TCRdb's copy has only in-frame clones and lacks some. Of approximately 980,000 clones detected, around three quarters appear once; the ten largest clones hold over 1.3%. The sample consisted of memory CD4+ T cells sorted from blood. These receptors were taken from a man younger than 30 in good health. Each CDR3 is given with its conserved first and last residue. D genes are given only for firm matches. Rows give clone size only sometimes, using once, few, many, or a class for an expanded clone.

v_call	d_call	j_call	clone_size	cdr3_aa	cdr3_nt
TRBV5-4	-	TRBJ1-2	-	CASSEDGTNYGYTF	TGTGCCAGCAGCGAGGACGGCACTAACTATGGCTACACCTTC
TRBV5-6	-	TRBJ2-7	-	CASSLSGRGAYEQYF	TGTGCCAGCAGCTTGTCGGGCAGGGGCGCCTACGAGCAGTACTTC
TRBV18	TRBD1	TRBJ2-7	-	CASSPTGGHEQYF	TGTGCCAGCTCACCGACAGGGGGCCACGAGCAGTACTTC
TRBV2	TRBD2	TRBJ2-1	-	CASTGGGGAWNEQFF	TGTGCCAGCACGGGAGGCGGGGGGGCCTGGAATGAGCAGTTCTTC
TRBV2	-	TRBJ1-1	-	CASSEMGRNTEAFF	TGTGCCAGCAGTGAAATGGGAAGAAACACTGAAGCTTTCTTT
TRBV6-1	TRBD1	TRBJ1-3	-	CASSEAGTGPGNTIYF	TGTGCCAGCAGTGAAGCGGGGACAGGGCCTGGAAACACCATATATTTT
TRBV10-2	-	TRBJ2-5	-	CASSESLGRKTQYF	TGCGCCAGCAGTGAGTCGCTAGGTCGGAAGACCCAGTACTTC
TRBV5-4	TRBD1	TRBJ2-6	once	CASSFSGQGGKGANVLTF	TGTGCCAGCAGCTTTAGTGGACAGGGGGGGAAAGGGGCCAACGTCCTGACTTTC
TRBV29-1	-	TRBJ2-6	once	CSVTQGGGANVLTF	TGCAGCGTCACGCAGGGAGGTGGGGCCAACGTCCTGACTTTC
TRBV5-1	TRBD1	TRBJ1-1	-	CASSLGTGEAFF	TGCGCCAGCAGCTTGGGGACAGGGGAAGCTTTCTTT
TRBV29-1	-	TRBJ1-1	-	CSVQEFVNTEAFF	TGCAGCGTCCAGGAATTTGTGAACACTGAAGCTTTCTTT
TRBV7-9	-	TRBJ1-1	few	CASSPHQMNTEAFF	TGTGCCAGCAGCCCCCATCAGATGAACACTGAAGCTTTCTTT
TRBV5-4	-	TRBJ2-7	-	CASSPIFGGSYEQYF	TGTGCCAGCAGCCCGATATTCGGCGGTTCCTACGAGCAGTACTTC
TRBV28	-	TRBJ1-2	-	CASIPPEGRGGYTF	TGTGCCAGCATTCCTCCTGAGGGGAGGGGTGGCTACACCTTC
TRBV30	-	TRBJ2-1	-	CAWSDGNEQFF	TGTGCCTGGAGTGATGGGAATGAGCAGTTCTTC
TRBV19	-	TRBJ1-4	few	CASSIGGYNEKLFF	TGTGCCAGTAGTATAGGCGGATATAATGAAAAACTGTTTTTT